The TCR beta chain under discussion was sequenced for a study of shared clonotypes between healthy human individuals. The CDR3 covers 13 residues. Germline lookup yields CDR1 SNHLY and CDR2 FYNNEI. V lost 4 bases to trimming and J lost 5 bases, with 6 bases between them. This table comes from immunoSEQ multiplex PCR, and its TCRdb copy is limited to in-frame clones, with some not included. The sample yields roughly 500,000 clones, less than 85% seen once. V is TRBV2 and J is TRBJ2-6; a weak D match, TRBD1 (6 bases). The sample taken for sequencing was PBMCs. The sequence was collected from a woman aged 40 to 50 in good health. Some clones in this sample may be carry-over from other donors' samples. CDR3 in amino acids: CASSGDRANVLTF. The CDR3 DNA reads as TGTGCCAGCAGTGGGGACAGGGCCAACGTCCTGACTTTC.